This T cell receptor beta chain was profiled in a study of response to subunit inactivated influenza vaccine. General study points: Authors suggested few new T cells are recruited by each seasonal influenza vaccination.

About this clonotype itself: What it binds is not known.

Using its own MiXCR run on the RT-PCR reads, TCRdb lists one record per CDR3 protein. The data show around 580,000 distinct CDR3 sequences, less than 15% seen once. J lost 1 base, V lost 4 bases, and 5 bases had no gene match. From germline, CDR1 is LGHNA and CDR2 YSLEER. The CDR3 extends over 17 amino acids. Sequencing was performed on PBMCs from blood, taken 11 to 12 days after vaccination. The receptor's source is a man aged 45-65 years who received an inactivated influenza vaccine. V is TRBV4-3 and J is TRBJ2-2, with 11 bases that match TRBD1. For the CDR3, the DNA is TGCGCCAGCAGCCCAAGGGACAGGGGGGTGAACACCGGGGAGCTGTTTTTT. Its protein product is CASSPRDRGVNTGELFF.